The 31 T cell receptor beta chains given below trace back to one sample, sequenced in a study of shared clonotypes between healthy human individuals. TCRdb's table, derived via immunoSEQ multiplex PCR, lists solely in-frame clones and lacks some. Of 500,000 to 700,000 clones detected, around 96% appear once; the ten largest clones hold over 0.1%. Naive CD8 populations comprised CD45RO-negative cells positively selected for CCR7, excluding terminally differentiated effector memory CD45RA+ cells. The sequencing input was naive CD8+ T cells sorted from blood. These receptors were obtained from a woman in her thirties in good health.

As DNA, the CDR3 is TGTGCCAGTAGTACTAGCGGGAGGGTCTACGAGCAGTACTTC. This sequence encodes CASSTSGRVYEQYF. The rearrangement joins TRBV19 to TRBJ2-7, with 12 bases lining up with TRBD2. The CDR3 loop spans 14 amino acids. V lost 4 bases, J lost 3 bases, and 1 base stayed unmatched. The V gene's germline CDR1 is LNHDA and CDR2 SQIVND (reference sequence).

The V call is TRBV27, the J call TRBJ2-7; D unresolved. Germline V gives CDR1 MNHEY, CDR2 SMNVEV (reference sequence). CDR3 length equals 13 residues. Trimming removed 3 bases at V and 6 bases at J, with 12 bases between. CDR3 DNA: TGTGCCAGCAGTTTTCAGGCTGGTCTCGAGCAGTACTTC. It codes for CASSFQAGLEQYF.

The chain combines TRBV30 with TRBJ2-5; TRBD2 agrees at 7 bases. The length of the CDR3 is 11 residues. After removal of 3 bases from V and 11 bases from J, the junction contained 6 bases not matched to a gene. CDR1 is GTSNPN and CDR2 is SVGIG in the germline V gene (reference sequence). The CDR3 is CAWRLAREQYF. CDR3 DNA: TGTGCCTGGAGACTAGCGAGGGAGCAGTACTTC. Filled out from reference TRBV30 and TRBJ2-5, the complete variable domain reads SQTIHQWPATLVQPVGSPLSLECTVEGTSNPNLYWYRQAAGRGLQLLFYSVGIGQISSEVPQNLSASRPQDRQFILSSKKLLLSDSGFYLCAWRLAREQYFGPGTRLLVL.

This clone occurred once. The J gene is TRBJ2-5, the V gene TRBV7-8; 8 nucleotides agree with TRBD2. The CDR3 runs 17 residues. Trimming cost V 4 bases and J 4 bases; bases outside gene matches: 14. Germline V lookup: CDR1 SGHVS, CDR2 FQNEAQ. The CDR3 nucleotides are TGTGCCAGCAGCTATTCGTCTGAGCGGGAGTCAGGAGAGACCCAGTACTTC. Protein: CASSYSSERESGETQYF. Variable domain in full (rest from reference TRBV7-8 and TRBJ2-5): GAGVSQSPRYKVAKRGQDVALRCDPISGHVSLFWYQQALGQGPEFLTYFQNEAQLDKSGLPSDRFFAERPEGSVSTLKIQRTQQEDSAVYLCASSYSSERESGETQYFGPGTRLLVL.

The chain links TRBV28 to TRBJ1-1, with a tentative D call TRBD1 (6 bases). The V end was cut by 5 bases, the J end by 0 bases, with 19 bases between. Germline assignment: CDR1 MDHEN and CDR2 SYDVKM. This CDR3 has 17 residues. This CDR3 is CASSPWTASGVNTEAFF. The CDR3, as DNA: TGTGCCAGCAGTCCGTGGACAGCCTCAGGGGTGAACACTGAAGCTTTCTTT.

Concerning this clone itself: Other DNA sequences in this specimen translate into the identical CDR3. The chain couples TRBV9 to TRBJ2-1; D may match TRBD1 or TRBD2 (5 bases each). The CDR3 is 16 amino acids. The V end was cut by 0 bases, the J end by 1 base, with 11 bases between. Germline V gene sequence: CDR1 SGDLS, CDR2 YYNGEE. CDR3 residues: CASSVATGRSYNEQFF. The CDR3 DNA reads as TGTGCCAGCAGCGTAGCAACGGGACGGTCCTACAATGAGCAGTTCTTC.

The rearrangement uses TRBV9 and TRBJ2-7, with 8 nucleotides matching TRBD1. Unmatched junction bases numbered 6, after V lost 2 bases and J lost 5 bases. The CDR3 spans 14 residues. Germline CDR1 is SGDLS and CDR2 is YYNGEE. The CDR3 bases are TGTGCCAGCAGCGTGACAGGGGAGTTCCACGAGCAGTACTTC. Its translation: CASSVTGEFHEQYF.

This clone appeared a single time. The V and J genes are TRBV10-3 and TRBJ2-1; maybe TRBD2 (7 bases). The CDR3 totals 16 residues. The germline V gene encodes CDR1 ENHRY and CDR2 SYGVKD. V dropped 0 bases and J dropped 0 bases, with 9 bases sitting between them. As DNA, the CDR3 is TGTGCCATCAGTGAGTCGAGGGGGGGCTCCTACAATGAGCAGTTCTTC. As protein: CAISESRGGSYNEQFF.

The chain links TRBV28 to TRBJ2-5; a weak D match, TRBD1 (6 bases). CDR3 length equals 15 residues. V lost 1 base and J 3 bases, leaving 12 bases between the germline ends. The germline V gene has CDR1 MDHEN and CDR2 SYDVKM. This CDR3 reads CASSLLGAGKETQYF. In DNA form, the CDR3 reads TGTGCCAGCAGTTTATTGGGGGCAGGGAAAGAGACCCAGTACTTC. Together with reference TRBV28 and TRBJ2-5, the CDR3 gives the full variable domain: DVKVTQSSRYLVKRTGEKVFLECVQDMDHENMFWYRQDPGLGLRLIYFSYDVKMKEKGDIPEGYSVSREKKERFSLILESASTNQTSMYLCASSLLGAGKETQYFGPGTRLLVL.

This clone was seen only a few times. This chain links TRBV7-9 with TRBJ2-7; 7 bases match TRBD2. This CDR3 contains 14 residues. V was clipped by 5 bases and J by 5 bases; unmatched bases: 9. Germline loops: CDR1 SEHNR, CDR2 FQNEAQ (reference sequence). The CDR3 DNA reads TGTGCCAGCAGCAACCGGACTAGTCACAACGAGCAGTACTTC. Amino acids: CASSNRTSHNEQYF.

The J gene is TRBJ2-1, the V gene TRBV10-2; D not certain. This CDR3 is built from 15 residues. Trimming removed 3 bases at V and 0 bases at J, with 9 bases between. The V gene's germline CDR1 is WSHSY and CDR2 SAAADI. CDR3 DNA: TGCGCCAGCAGTGAATGGACGGTCTCCTACAATGAGCAGTTCTTC. Its protein product is CASSEWTVSYNEQFF.

The V call is TRBV7-9, the J call TRBJ1-2; no clear D gene. Germline loops: CDR1 SEHNR, CDR2 FQNEAQ (reference sequence). Trimming removed 0 bases from V and 4 bases from J, with 6 bases in between. CDR3 length equals 13 residues. The CDR3 protein is CASSLADSYGYTF. In DNA form, the CDR3 reads TGTGCCAGCAGCTTAGCGGATTCCTATGGCTACACCTTC.

Points on this clone: This may come from a read error, since a much larger clone is one base off. This specimen includes other DNA sequences encoding the same CDR3. The chain uses TRBV11-2 and TRBJ2-7, with D perhaps TRBD1 or TRBD2 (5 bases each). The CDR3 covers 13 residues. Germline values: CDR1 SGHAT, CDR2 FQNNGV. Trimming shortened V by 1 base and J by 1 base, and 5 bases separated the two germline ends. The CDR3 bases are TGTGCCAGCAGCTTAGGGGGGTCCTACGAGCAGTACTTC. Protein product: CASSLGGSYEQYF. The full variable domain, with the rest looked up from reference TRBV11-2 and TRBJ2-7, is EAGVAQSPRYKIIEKRQSVAFWCNPISGHATLYWYQQILGQGPKLLIQFQNNGVVDDSQLPKDRFSAERLKGVDSTLKIQPAKLEDSAVYLCASSLGGSYEQYFGPGTRLTVT.

The genes are TRBV7-6 and TRBJ2-1, with a tentative D call TRBD2 (6 bases). Germline V gene data show CDR1 as SGHVS and CDR2 as FNYEAQ. CDR3 length equals 16 residues. Trimming cost V 5 bases and J 2 bases, with 16 bases left between them. In nucleotides, the CDR3 is TGTGCCAGCAGCGCCGTGCGGGGCTTGGCCTACAATGAGCAGTTCTTC. Protein product: CASSAVRGLAYNEQFF.

V gene TRBV2 combines with J gene TRBJ2-7; the D is unclear. Germline assignment: CDR1 SNHLY and CDR2 FYNNEI. There are 13 residues in the CDR3. V was shortened by 8 bases and J by 1 base, with 12 bases between the two germline ends. CDR3 coding DNA: TGTGCCAGCTTAAGGCCCGTGTCCTACGAGCAGTACTTC. It translates to CASLRPVSYEQYF.

This chain links TRBV19 with TRBJ1-2; D gene ambiguous. Germline lookup yields CDR1 LNHDA and CDR2 SQIVND (reference sequence). V lost 7 bases and J 2 bases, leaving 14 bases between the germline ends. The CDR3 is made up of 14 amino acids. This chain's CDR3 is CASIHIPGNYGYTF. The CDR3 nucleotides read TGTGCCAGTATTCATATACCGGGGAACTATGGCTACACCTTC.

In DNA, the CDR3 is TGTGCCAGCAGAACGGACAGGGGCATGATTGGGTCCTACAATGAGCAGTTCTTC. This gives the protein CASRTDRGMIGSYNEQFF. The chain uses TRBV28 and TRBJ2-1; 9 nucleotides agree with TRBD1. CDR3 length: 18 amino acids. Germline CDR1 and CDR2: MDHEN and SYDVKM. J lost 1 base, V lost 6 bases, and 13 bases had no gene match. Drawing the rest from reference TRBV28 and TRBJ2-1, the complete variable domain is DVKVTQSSRYLVKRTGEKVFLECVQDMDHENMFWYRQDPGLGLRLIYFSYDVKMKEKGDIPEGYSVSREKKERFSLILESASTNQTSMYLCASRTDRGMIGSYNEQFFGPGTRLTVL.

The V gene is TRBV7-2, the J gene TRBJ2-1, with 8 bases aligning to TRBD2. The germline gives CDR1 SGHTA, CDR2 FQGNSA. Trimming took 2 bases from V and 6 from J; bases not matched to a gene: 9. The CDR3 loop spans 16 amino acids. CDR3 in amino acids: CASSLSHGGGVNEQFF. The CDR3 bases are TGTGCCAGCAGCTTATCTCACGGGGGGGGAGTCAATGAGCAGTTCTTC.

The chain joins TRBV5-6 to TRBJ2-7; 11 bases map to TRBD1. The CDR3 loop spans 14 amino acids. J was trimmed by 6 bases and V by 0 bases; bases with no gene match: 2. Germline V gene sequence: CDR1 SGHDT, CDR2 YYEEEE. CDR3 sequence: CASSLAGTGGEQYF. DNA of the CDR3: TGTGCCAGCAGCTTGGCAGGGACAGGGGGCGAGCAGTACTTC.

The chain carries TRBV28 and TRBJ2-1, with 11 bases lining up with TRBD1. Germline V gene sequence: CDR1 MDHEN, CDR2 SYDVKM. This CDR3 has 20 amino acids. Losses at the gene ends were 5 bases for V and 6 bases for J; bases not matched to a gene: 21. The CDR3 nucleotides are TGTGCCAGCAGTGATCCAACCGGGACAGGGGGAATTTTTTTGGGCAATGAGCAGTTCTTC. Amino acids: CASSDPTGTGGIFLGNEQFF. Using reference TRBV28 and TRBJ2-1 for the parts outside the CDR3, the full variable domain is DVKVTQSSRYLVKRTGEKVFLECVQDMDHENMFWYRQDPGLGLRLIYFSYDVKMKEKGDIPEGYSVSREKKERFSLILESASTNQTSMYLCASSDPTGTGGIFLGNEQFFGPGTRLTVL.

The V gene is TRBV30, the J gene TRBJ2-7; D not resolved. From germline, CDR1 is GTSNPN and CDR2 SVGIG (reference sequence). This CDR3 contains 13 residues. With 3 bases removed from V and 6 bases from J, the gap between germline ends came to 15 bases. The CDR3 sequence is CAWSSGPVLEQYF. The CDR3 DNA reads TGTGCCTGGAGCTCGGGTCCGGTCCTCGAGCAGTACTTC.

V gene TRBV28 combines with J gene TRBJ1-5; D is undetermined. CDR3 size: 17 residues. Germline V gives CDR1 MDHEN, CDR2 SYDVKM. The V end lost 6 bases, the J end lost 3 bases, and 21 bases lay between the germline ends. The CDR3 coding sequence is TGTGCCAGCAGATGGGTACTCCCGGACGGACTCAATCAGCCCCAGCATTTT. Amino acids: CASRWVLPDGLNQPQHF. The full variable domain, in which reference TRBV28 and TRBJ1-5 provide the parts outside the CDR3, is DVKVTQSSRYLVKRTGEKVFLECVQDMDHENMFWYRQDPGLGLRLIYFSYDVKMKEKGDIPEGYSVSREKKERFSLILESASTNQTSMYLCASRWVLPDGLNQPQHFGDGTRLSIL.

V and J are TRBV9 and TRBJ2-5; possible D gene TRBD2, 5 bases. Per the germline V gene, CDR1 is SGDLS and CDR2 is YYNGEE. Deletions cut 4 bases from V and 5 bases from J, with 12 bases between. CDR3 length equals 13 residues. The CDR3 reads CASSLEGWETQYF. The CDR3 nucleotides read TGTGCCAGCAGCCTAGAGGGTTGGGAGACCCAGTACTTC.

The chain links TRBV7-9 to TRBJ2-7, with 8 bases aligning to TRBD2. This CDR3 has 14 residues. Trimming at V came to 8 bases and at J to 2 bases, leaving 8 bases not matched to a gene. CDR1 is SEHNR and CDR2 is FQNEAQ in the germline V gene (reference sequence). The DNA of the CDR3 is TGTGCCAGCGTAAAGAGCGGGGGAACCTACGAGCAGTACTTC. This encodes CASVKSGGTYEQYF.

A remark on this clone: At the DNA level, this CDR3 is encoded by other sequences in the same sample as well. This sequence joins TRBV10-3 and TRBJ1-4; 7 bases align to TRBD1. V gave up 6 bases and J gave up 0 bases; unmatched junction bases: 4. The CDR3 runs to 15 residues. Germline-derived CDR1 and CDR2 are ENHRY and SYGVKD. CDR3: CAISEGQSTNEKLFF. The CDR3 DNA is TGTGCCATCAGCGAGGGACAGTCAACTAATGAAAAACTGTTTTTT.

The table lists this clone with a count of one. The chain joins TRBV7-8 to TRBJ2-7, with a weak D call TRBD1 (5 bases). This CDR3 is 13 amino acids long. With 5 bases removed from V and 4 bases from J, the gap between germline ends came to 12 bases. CDR1 is SGHVS, CDR2 FQNEAQ, per germline. CDR3 nucleotides: TGTGCCAGCAGCACCAGGGTTGGATACGAGCAGTACTTC. This sequence encodes CASSTRVGYEQYF. Supplemented by reference TRBV7-8 and TRBJ2-7, the full variable domain reads GAGVSQSPRYKVAKRGQDVALRCDPISGHVSLFWYQQALGQGPEFLTYFQNEAQLDKSGLPSDRFFAERPEGSVSTLKIQRTQQEDSAVYLCASSTRVGYEQYFGPGTRLTVT.

The genes are TRBV11-2 and TRBJ2-1; a weak D match, TRBD2 (5 bases). V dropped 2 bases and J dropped 5 bases, with 13 bases sitting between them. Germline loops: CDR1 SGHAT, CDR2 FQNNGV. There are 15 residues in the CDR3. In DNA, the CDR3 is TGTGCCAGCAGCTTATGGGTAGGGAGTCACAATGAGCAGTTCTTC. It specifies CASSLWVGSHNEQFF.

The CDR3 protein is CASSLAREGGYTF. In nucleotides, the CDR3 is TGTGCCAGCAGTTTGGCGCGGGAGGGTGGCTACACCTTC. The chain uses TRBV28 and TRBJ1-2; D uncertain. Germline CDR1 MDHEN, CDR2 SYDVKM. This CDR3 is built from 13 residues. The germline V and J ends were trimmed by 3 bases and 7 bases, with 12 bases remaining between them.

The chain recombines TRBV2 with TRBJ2-2; maybe TRBD2 (7 bases). CDR1 and CDR2 from the germline V gene are SNHLY and FYNNEI. The V gene lost 2 bases and the J gene lost 7 bases, with 17 bases spanning the gap. The length of the CDR3 is 16 residues. CDR3 region: CASSEFSGGAGGELFF. The CDR3, as DNA: TGTGCCAGCAGTGAATTTTCGGGGGGCGCGGGCGGGGAGCTGTTTTTT.

The chain combines TRBV15 with TRBJ2-3; D is uncertain. Germline V lookup: CDR1 LNHNV, CDR2 YYDKDF (reference sequence). Trimming removed 1 base from V and 3 bases from J, with 14 bases in between. This CDR3 has 16 residues. For the CDR3, the DNA is TGTGCCACCAGCAGAGTATCTAGGGTAAATACAGATACGCAGTATTTT. Its protein is CATSRVSRVNTDTQYF.

This chain's CDR3 is CASSVQLVVAAHGEQFF. CDR3 nucleotides: TGCGCCAGCAGTGTACAGTTGGTTGTAGCAGCGCATGGAGAGCAGTTCTTC. The rearrangement joins TRBV10-2 to TRBJ2-1; D unclear. This CDR3 has 17 amino acids. Per the germline V gene, CDR1 is WSHSY and CDR2 is SAAADI. V lost 4 bases to trimming and J lost 10 bases, with 26 bases between them.